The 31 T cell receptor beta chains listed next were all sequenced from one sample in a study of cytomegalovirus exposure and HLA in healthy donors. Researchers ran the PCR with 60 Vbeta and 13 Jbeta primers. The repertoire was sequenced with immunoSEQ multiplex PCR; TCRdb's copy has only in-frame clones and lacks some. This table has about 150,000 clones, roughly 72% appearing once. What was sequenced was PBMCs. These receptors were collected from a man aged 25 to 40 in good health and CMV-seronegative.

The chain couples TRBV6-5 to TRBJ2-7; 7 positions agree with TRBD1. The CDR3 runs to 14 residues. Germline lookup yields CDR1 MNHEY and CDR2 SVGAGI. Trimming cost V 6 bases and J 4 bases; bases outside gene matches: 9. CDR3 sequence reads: CASSPYRGLYEQYF. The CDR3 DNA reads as TGTGCCAGCAGCCCATACAGGGGTTTGTACGAGCAGTACTTC.

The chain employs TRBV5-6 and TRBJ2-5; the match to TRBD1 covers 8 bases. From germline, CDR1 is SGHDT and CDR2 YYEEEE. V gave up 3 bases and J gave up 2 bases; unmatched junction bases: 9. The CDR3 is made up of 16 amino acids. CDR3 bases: TGTGCCAGCAGCTACGACAGGGGCGGGAATCAAGAGACCCAGTACTTC. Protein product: CASSYDRGGNQETQYF.

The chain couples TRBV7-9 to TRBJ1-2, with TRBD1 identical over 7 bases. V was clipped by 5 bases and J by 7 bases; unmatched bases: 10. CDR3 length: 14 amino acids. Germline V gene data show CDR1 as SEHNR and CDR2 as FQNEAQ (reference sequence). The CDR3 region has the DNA TGTGCCAGCAGCCCCGAAGAGGGGGCCTTTGGCTACACCTTC. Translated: CASSPEEGAFGYTF.

CDR3 region: CASSLKEDGYTF. CDR3 bases: TGTGCCAGCAGCTTAAAAGAGGATGGCTACACCTTC. V gene TRBV5-4 combines with J gene TRBJ1-2, with D hard to call. There are 12 residues in the CDR3. Trimming took 2 bases from V and 6 from J, leaving 8 bases between them. Per the germline V gene, CDR1 is SGHNT and CDR2 is YYREEE (reference sequence). Together with reference TRBV5-4 and TRBJ1-2, the CDR3 gives the full variable domain: ETGVTQSPTHLIKTRGQQVTLRCSSQSGHNTVSWYQQALGQGPQFIFQYYREEENGRGNFPPRFSGLQFPNYSSELNVNALELDDSALYLCASSLKEDGYTFGSGTRLTVV.

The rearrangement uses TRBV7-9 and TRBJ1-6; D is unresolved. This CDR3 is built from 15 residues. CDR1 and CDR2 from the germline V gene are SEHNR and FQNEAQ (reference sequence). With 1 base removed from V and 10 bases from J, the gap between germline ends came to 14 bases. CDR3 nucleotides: TGTGCCAGCAGCTTAGGTATAGGTCGACACTCACCCCTCCACTTT. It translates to CASSLGIGRHSPLHF.

DNA of the CDR3: TGCAGCGTTGAAGACTTGGCGGCGGAGCAGTTCTTC. Its protein is CSVEDLAAEQFF. The V and J genes are TRBV29-1 and TRBJ2-1, with D uncertain. The CDR3 is 12 amino acids. With 0 bases removed from V and 10 bases from J, the gap between germline ends came to 10 bases. Germline CDR1 reads SQVTM; CDR2 reads ANQGSEA.

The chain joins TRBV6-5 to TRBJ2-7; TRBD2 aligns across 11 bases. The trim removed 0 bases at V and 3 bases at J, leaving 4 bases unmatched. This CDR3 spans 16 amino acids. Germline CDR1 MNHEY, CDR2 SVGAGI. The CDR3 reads CASSYSSLAGGYEQYF. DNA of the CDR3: TGTGCCAGCAGTTACTCGAGCCTAGCGGGGGGCTACGAGCAGTACTTC.

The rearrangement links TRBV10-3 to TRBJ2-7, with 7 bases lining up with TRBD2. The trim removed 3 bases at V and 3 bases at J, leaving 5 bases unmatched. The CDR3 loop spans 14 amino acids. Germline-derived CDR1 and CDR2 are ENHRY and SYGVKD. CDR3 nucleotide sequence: TGTGCCATCAGTGATGGGGGGGGAAGCTACGAGCAGTACTTC. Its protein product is CAISDGGGSYEQYF.

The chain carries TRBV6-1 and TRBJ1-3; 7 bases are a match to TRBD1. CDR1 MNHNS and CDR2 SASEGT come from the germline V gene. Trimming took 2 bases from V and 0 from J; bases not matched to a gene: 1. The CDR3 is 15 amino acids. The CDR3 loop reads CASSEHRGSGNTIYF. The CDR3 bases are TGTGCCAGCAGTGAACACAGGGGCTCTGGAAACACCATATATTTT.

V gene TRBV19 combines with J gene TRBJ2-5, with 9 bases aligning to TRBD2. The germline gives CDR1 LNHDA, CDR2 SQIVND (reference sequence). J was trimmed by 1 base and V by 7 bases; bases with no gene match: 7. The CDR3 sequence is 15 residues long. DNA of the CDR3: TGTGCCAGTAAGGAGACTAGCGGAGCCCAAGAGACCCAGTACTTC. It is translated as CASKETSGAQETQYF.

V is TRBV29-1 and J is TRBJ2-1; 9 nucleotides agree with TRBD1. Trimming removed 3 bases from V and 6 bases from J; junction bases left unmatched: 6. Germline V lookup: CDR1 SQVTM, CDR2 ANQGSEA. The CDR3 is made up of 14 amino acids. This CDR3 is CSVDGQGMANEQFF. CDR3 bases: TGCAGCGTTGATGGACAGGGGATGGCCAATGAGCAGTTCTTC.

The CDR3 sequence: CASSLEGEVGELFF. The CDR3 DNA is TGTGCCAGCAGCTTAGAAGGGGAGGTCGGGGAGCTGTTTTTT. The chain has TRBV7-2 and TRBJ2-2; TRBD2 is a possible D gene (6 bases). The CDR3 loop spans 14 amino acids. Germline V gene lookup returns CDR1 SGHTA and CDR2 FQGNSA. Between the trimmed V and J ends, which lost 1 base and 7 bases, there was a span of 10 bases.

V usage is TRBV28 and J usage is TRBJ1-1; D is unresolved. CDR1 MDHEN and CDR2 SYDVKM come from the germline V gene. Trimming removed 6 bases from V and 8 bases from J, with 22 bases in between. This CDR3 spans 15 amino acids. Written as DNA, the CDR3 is TGTGCCAGCAGCCTTACCCGGGGAACCAGTGTGGAAGCTTTCTTT. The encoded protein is CASSLTRGTSVEAFF.

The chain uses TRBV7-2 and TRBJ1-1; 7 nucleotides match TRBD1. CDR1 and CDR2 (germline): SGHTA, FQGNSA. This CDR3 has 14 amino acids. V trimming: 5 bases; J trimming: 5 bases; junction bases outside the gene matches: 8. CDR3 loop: CASSKTGARTEAFF. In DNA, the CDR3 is TGTGCCAGCAGCAAAACAGGGGCGAGGACTGAAGCTTTCTTT.

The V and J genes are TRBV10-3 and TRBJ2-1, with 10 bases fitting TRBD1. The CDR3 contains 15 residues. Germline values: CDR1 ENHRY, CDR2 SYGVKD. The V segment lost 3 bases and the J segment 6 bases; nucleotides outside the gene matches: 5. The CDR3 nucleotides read TGTGCCATCAGTGACCCGGGACAGGGGATCAATGAGCAGTTCTTC. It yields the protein CAISDPGQGINEQFF.

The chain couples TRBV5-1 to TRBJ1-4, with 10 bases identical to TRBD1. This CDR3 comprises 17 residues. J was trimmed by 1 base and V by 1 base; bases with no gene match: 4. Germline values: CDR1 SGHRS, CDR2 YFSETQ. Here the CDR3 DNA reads TGCGCCAGCAGCTTGCGACGGGACAGGGGAACTAATGAAAAACTGTTTTTT. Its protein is CASSLRRDRGTNEKLFF. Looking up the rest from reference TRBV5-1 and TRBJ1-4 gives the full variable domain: KAGVTQTPRYLIKTRGQQVTLSCSPISGHRSVSWYQQTPGQGLQFLFEYFSETQRNKGNFPGRFSGRQFSNSRSEMNVSTLELGDSALYLCASSLRRDRGTNEKLFFGSGTQLSVL.

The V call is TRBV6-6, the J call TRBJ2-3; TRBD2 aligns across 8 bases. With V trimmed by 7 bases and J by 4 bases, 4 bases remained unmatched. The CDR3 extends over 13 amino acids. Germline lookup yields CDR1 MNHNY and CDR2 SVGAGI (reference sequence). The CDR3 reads CASKAGESDTQYF. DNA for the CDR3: TGTGCCAGCAAAGCGGGGGAGTCAGATACGCAGTATTTT.

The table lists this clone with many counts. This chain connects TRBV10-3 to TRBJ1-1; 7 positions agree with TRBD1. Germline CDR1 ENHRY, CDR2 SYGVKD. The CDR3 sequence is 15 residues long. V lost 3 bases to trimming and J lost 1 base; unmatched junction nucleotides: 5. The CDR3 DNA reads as TGTGCCATCAGTGAAACATCAGGGGGGAACACTGAAGCTTTCTTT. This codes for CAISETSGGNTEAFF.

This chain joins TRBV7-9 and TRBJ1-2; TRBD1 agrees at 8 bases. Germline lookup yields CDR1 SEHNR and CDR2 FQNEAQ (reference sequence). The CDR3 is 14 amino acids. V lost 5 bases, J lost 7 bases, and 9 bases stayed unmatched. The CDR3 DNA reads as TGTGCCAGCAGCCCCCAGGGGGCTGGTGGTGGCTACACCTTC. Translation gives CASSPQGAGGGYTF.

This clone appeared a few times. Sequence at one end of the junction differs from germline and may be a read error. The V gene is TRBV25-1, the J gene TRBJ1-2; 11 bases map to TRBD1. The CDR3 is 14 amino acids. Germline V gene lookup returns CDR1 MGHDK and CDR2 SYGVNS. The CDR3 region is CASRGGQGVGGHTF. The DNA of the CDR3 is TGTGCCAGCAGGGGGGGACAGGGGGTAGGTGGCCACACCTTC.

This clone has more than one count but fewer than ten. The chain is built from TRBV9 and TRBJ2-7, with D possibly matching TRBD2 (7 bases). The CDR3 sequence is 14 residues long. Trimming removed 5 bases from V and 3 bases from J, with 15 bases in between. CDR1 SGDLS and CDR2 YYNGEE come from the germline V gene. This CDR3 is CASSSTGRGYEQYF. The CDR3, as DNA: TGTGCCAGCAGTTCAACAGGGAGGGGCTACGAGCAGTACTTC.

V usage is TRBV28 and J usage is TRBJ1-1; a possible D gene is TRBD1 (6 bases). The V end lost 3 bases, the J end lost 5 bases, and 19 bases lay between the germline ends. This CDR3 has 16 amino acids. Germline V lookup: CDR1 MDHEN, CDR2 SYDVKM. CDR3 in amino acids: CASSFGQNPEETEAFF. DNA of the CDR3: TGTGCCAGCAGTTTCGGACAGAACCCGGAGGAGACTGAAGCTTTCTTT.

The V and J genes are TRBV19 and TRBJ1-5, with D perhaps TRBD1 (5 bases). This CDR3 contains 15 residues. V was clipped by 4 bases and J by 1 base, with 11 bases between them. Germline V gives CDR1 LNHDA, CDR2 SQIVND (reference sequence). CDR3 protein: CASSTGEGSNQPQHF. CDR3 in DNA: TGTGCCAGTAGTACGGGGGAGGGAAGCAATCAGCCCCAGCATTTT.

The chain's CDR3 is CASSLGTGQGETQYF. The CDR3 DNA reads TGCGCCAGCAGCTTGGGAACTGGACAGGGTGAGACCCAGTACTTC. The chain has TRBV5-1 and TRBJ2-5; 8 bases are a match to TRBD1. Losses at the gene ends were 0 bases for V and 5 bases for J; bases not matched to a gene: 6. Germline loops: CDR1 SGHRS, CDR2 YFSETQ. The CDR3 has 15 residues.

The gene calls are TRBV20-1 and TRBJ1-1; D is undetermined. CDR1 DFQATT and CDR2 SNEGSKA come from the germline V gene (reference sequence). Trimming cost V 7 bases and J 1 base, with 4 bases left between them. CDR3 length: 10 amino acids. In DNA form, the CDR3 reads TGCAGTGTCCAGAACACTGAAGCTTTCTTT. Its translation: CSVQNTEAFF.

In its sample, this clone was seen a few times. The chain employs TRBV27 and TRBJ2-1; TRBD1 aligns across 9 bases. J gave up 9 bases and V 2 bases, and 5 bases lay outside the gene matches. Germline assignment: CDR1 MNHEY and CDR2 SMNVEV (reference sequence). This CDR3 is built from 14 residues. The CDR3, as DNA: TGTGCCAGCAGTTTACTCGGGACAGGGAGTGAGCAGTTCTTC. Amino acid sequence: CASSLLGTGSEQFF.

This CDR3 reads CASSLEGVAFF. For the CDR3, the DNA is TGCGCCAGCAGCTTGGAGGGAGTTGCTTTCTTT. The rearrangement uses TRBV5-1 and TRBJ1-1; D call uncertain. Germline V gives CDR1 SGHRS, CDR2 YFSETQ. Trimming took 0 bases from V and 11 from J, leaving 8 bases between them. The CDR3 runs 11 residues.

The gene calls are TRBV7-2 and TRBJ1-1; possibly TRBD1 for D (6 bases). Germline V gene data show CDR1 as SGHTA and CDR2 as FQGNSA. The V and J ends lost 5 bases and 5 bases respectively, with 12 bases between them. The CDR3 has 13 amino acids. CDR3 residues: CASSTRQVTEAFF. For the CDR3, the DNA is TGTGCCAGCAGCACCCGACAGGTAACTGAAGCTTTCTTT.

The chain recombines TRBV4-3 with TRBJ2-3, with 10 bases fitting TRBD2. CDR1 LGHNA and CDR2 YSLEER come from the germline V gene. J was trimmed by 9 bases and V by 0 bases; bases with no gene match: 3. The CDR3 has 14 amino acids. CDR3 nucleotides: TGCGCCAGCAGCCAAGACGGTAGCGGGGGGACGCAGTATTTT. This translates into CASSQDGSGGTQYF.

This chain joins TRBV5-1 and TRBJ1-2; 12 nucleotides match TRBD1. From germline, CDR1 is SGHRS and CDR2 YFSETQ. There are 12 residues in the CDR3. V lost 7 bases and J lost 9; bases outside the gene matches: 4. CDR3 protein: CASAGTGGRYTF. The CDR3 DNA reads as TGCGCCAGCGCCGGGACAGGGGGCCGCTACACCTTC.

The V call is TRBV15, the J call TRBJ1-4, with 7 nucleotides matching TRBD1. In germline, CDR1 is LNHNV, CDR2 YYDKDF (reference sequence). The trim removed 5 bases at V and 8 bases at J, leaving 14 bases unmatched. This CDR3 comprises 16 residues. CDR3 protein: CATSDDSGGFEEKLFF. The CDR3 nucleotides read TGTGCCACCAGCGACGACTCAGGGGGATTTGAGGAAAAACTGTTTTTT. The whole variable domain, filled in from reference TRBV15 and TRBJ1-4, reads DAMVIQNPRYQVTQFGKPVTLSCSQTLNHNVMYWYQQKSSQAPKLLFHYYDKDFNNEADTPDNFQSRRPNTSFCFLDIRSPGLGDTAMYLCATSDDSGGFEEKLFFGSGTQLSVL.